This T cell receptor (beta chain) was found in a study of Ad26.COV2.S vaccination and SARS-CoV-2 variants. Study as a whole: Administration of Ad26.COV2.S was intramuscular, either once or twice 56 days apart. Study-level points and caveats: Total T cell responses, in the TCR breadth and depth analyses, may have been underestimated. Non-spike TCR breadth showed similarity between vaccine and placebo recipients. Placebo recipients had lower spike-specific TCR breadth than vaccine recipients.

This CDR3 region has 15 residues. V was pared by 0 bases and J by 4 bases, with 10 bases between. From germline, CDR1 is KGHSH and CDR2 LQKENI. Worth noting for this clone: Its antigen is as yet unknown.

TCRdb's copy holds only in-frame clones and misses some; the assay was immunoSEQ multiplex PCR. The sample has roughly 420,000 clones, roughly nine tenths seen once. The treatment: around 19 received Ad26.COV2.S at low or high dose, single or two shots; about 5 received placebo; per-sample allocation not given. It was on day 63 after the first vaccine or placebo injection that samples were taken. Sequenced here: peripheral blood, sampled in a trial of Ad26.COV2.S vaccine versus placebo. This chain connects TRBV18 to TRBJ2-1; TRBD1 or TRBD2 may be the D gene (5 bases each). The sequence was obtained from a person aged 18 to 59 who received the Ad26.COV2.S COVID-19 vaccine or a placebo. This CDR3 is CASSPPGRGYNEQFF. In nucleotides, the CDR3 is TGTGCCAGCTCACCACCGGGACGAGGGTACAATGAGCAGTTCTTC.